These 10 T cell receptor beta chains originate from one sample sequenced in a study of shared T cell receptors in the human thymus. Some clones are missing from TCRdb's copy, which holds only in-frame ones; the method was immunoSEQ multiplex PCR. The repertoire holds hundreds of thousands of clones, with roughly 90% as singletons. This sample also belongs to another study, concerning human thymus T cells.

The sample consisted of thymocytes. Source of these receptors: a boy in the first two years of life with a congenital heart defect.

This chain connects TRBV2 to TRBJ2-5; weak D call: TRBD2 (6 bases). Trimming removed 6 bases at V and 5 bases at J, with 19 bases between. This CDR3 is 15 amino acids long. The germline gives CDR1 SNHLY, CDR2 FYNNEI. The CDR3 protein is CASRCGVTSVETQYF. The CDR3 DNA reads as TGTGCCAGCAGATGCGGGGTAACCTCCGTGGAGACCCAGTACTTC.

The chain carries TRBV13 and TRBJ2-5; 10 nucleotides match TRBD2. J was trimmed by 4 bases and V by 0 bases; bases with no gene match: 8. Germline lookup yields CDR1 PRHDT and CDR2 FYEKMQ (reference sequence). CDR3 length equals 17 residues. CDR3 region: CASSLGLAGQGLETQYF. CDR3 coding DNA: TGTGCCAGCAGCTTAGGACTAGCGGGACAAGGGTTAGAGACCCAGTACTTC. The full variable domain, with the rest looked up from reference TRBV13 and TRBJ2-5, is AAGVIQSPRHLIKEKRETATLKCYPIPRHDTVYWYQQGPGQDPQFLISFYEKMQSDKGSIPDRFSAQQFSDYHSELNMSSLELGDSALYFCASSLGLAGQGLETQYFGPGTRLLVL.

This rearrangement joins TRBV6-5 to TRBJ2-1; 7 nucleotides match TRBD2. Trimming took 0 bases from V and 2 from J; bases not matched to a gene: 4. The CDR3 covers 16 residues. The germline V gene encodes CDR1 MNHEY and CDR2 SVGAGI. The CDR3 sequence: CASSYSNLAAYNEQFF. CDR3 in DNA: TGTGCCAGCAGTTACTCGAACCTAGCGGCCTACAATGAGCAGTTCTTC.

This clone was observed a single time. The chain joins TRBV27 to TRBJ2-7, with TRBD2 as a possible D gene (5 bases). The V end was cut by 6 bases, the J end by 0 bases, with 21 bases between. Germline-derived CDR1 and CDR2 are MNHEY and SMNVEV (reference sequence). The CDR3 spans 17 residues. The CDR3 reads CASSQSSRPISSYEQYF. The CDR3 bases are TGTGCCAGCAGCCAATCTAGCCGCCCCATAAGCTCCTACGAGCAGTACTTC.

The chain is built from TRBV28 and TRBJ1-5, with 7 bases that match TRBD1. The V gene end was trimmed by 6 bases and the J gene end by 4 bases; junction bases not matched to a gene: 12. Germline CDR1 is MDHEN and CDR2 is SYDVKM. This CDR3 region has 16 residues. CDR3 protein: CASRFPGQPSNQPQHF. The CDR3 DNA is TGTGCCAGCAGATTCCCGGGACAGCCGTCAAATCAGCCCCAGCATTTT.

The V call is TRBV5-4, the J call TRBJ2-7, with 10 positions matching TRBD1. Germline V lookup: CDR1 SGHNT, CDR2 YYREEE (reference sequence). The ends lost 4 bases at V and 2 bases at J; junction bases unmatched: 6. The CDR3 runs to 15 residues. CDR3: CASSIYGQGAYEQYF. CDR3 coding DNA: TGTGCCAGCAGCATCTACGGACAGGGGGCCTACGAGCAGTACTTC.

CDR3 DNA: TGTGCCAGCAGCCCCTCTGGGGCAGGGGTTTACCAAGAGACCCAGTACTTC. It codes for CASSPSGAGVYQETQYF. The chain combines TRBV9 with TRBJ2-5, with D tentatively TRBD1 (6 bases). This CDR3 contains 17 residues. Germline V gene lookup returns CDR1 SGDLS and CDR2 YYNGEE. The germline V and J ends were trimmed by 4 bases and 0 bases, with 19 bases remaining between them. Looking up the rest from reference TRBV9 and TRBJ2-5 gives the full variable domain: DSGVTQTPKHLITATGQRVTLRCSPRSGDLSVYWYQQSLDQGLQFLIQYYNGEERAKGNILERFSAQQFPDLHSELNLSSLELGDSALYFCASSPSGAGVYQETQYFGPGTRLLVL.

The rearrangement uses TRBV7-9 and TRBJ2-7; 7 bases are a match to TRBD2. Germline trimming cut 5 bases from V and 2 bases from J; bases unmatched to any gene: 12. Germline values: CDR1 SEHNR, CDR2 FQNEAQ (reference sequence). The CDR3 contains 16 residues. The CDR3 DNA follows: TGTGCCAGCAGCCATGAGCGCGGGAGAGGGCCCTACGAGCAGTACTTC. This gives the protein CASSHERGRGPYEQYF.

The rearrangement uses TRBV14 and TRBJ2-3, with 7 bases matching TRBD1. The germline V gene has CDR1 SGHDN and CDR2 FVKESK. CDR3 length equals 18 residues. V lost 5 bases and J lost 0; bases outside the gene matches: 14. The CDR3 sequence: CASSVTGAEDKSTDTQYF. CDR3 nucleotide sequence: TGTGCCAGCAGCGTTACAGGGGCGGAAGATAAGAGCACAGATACGCAGTATTTT.

V is TRBV6-6 and J is TRBJ2-2; 7 nucleotides align to TRBD1. Germline loops: CDR1 MNHNY, CDR2 SVGAGI (reference sequence). The CDR3 length is 15 residues. V trimming: 5 bases; J trimming: 5 bases; junction bases outside the gene matches: 8. CDR3 residues: CASSDRAPGTGELFF. In nucleotides, the CDR3 is TGTGCCAGCAGTGACAGGGCCCCGGGGACCGGGGAGCTGTTTTTT.